These 29 T cell receptor beta chains were sequenced from one sample in a study of regulatory T cells in long-lasting Graves disease. Researchers made TCR beta libraries by using iRepertoire HTBI primers and running Arm-PCR on CDR3 regions. Using its own MiXCR run on the multiplex PCR reads, TCRdb lists one record per CDR3 protein. The table has about 560,000 distinct CDR3 sequences, about 16% seen once. Time point here: newly diagnosed GD, antithyroid drugs for less than 3 months. Generation of the TCR library employed RNA extracted from PBMCs. The same data also contributed to another study, on T cells in Graves' hyperthyroidism and ophthalmopathy.

The source was peripheral blood mononuclear cells (PBMCs), collected at new diagnosis, from a patient treated with antithyroid drugs. The receptors derive from a man between 18 and 35 years old with Graves disease.

The J gene is TRBJ2-3, the V gene TRBV7-9, with TRBD2 matching over 13 bases. Germline V gene lookup returns CDR1 SEHNR and CDR2 FQNEAQ (reference sequence). The CDR3 spans 20 residues. V trimming: 2 bases; J trimming: 1 base; junction bases outside the gene matches: 12. The CDR3 spells CASSLLRTSGRASGTDTQYF. CDR3 coding DNA: TGTGCCAGCAGCTTACTCCGAACTAGCGGGAGGGCCTCGGGCACAGATACGCAGTATTTT.

The CDR3 coding sequence is TGCAGTGCTAGAACCCCTTTTTTTGTCGAGCAGTACTTC. Its translation: CSARTPFFVEQYF. J is TRBJ2-7 and V is TRBV20-1; the D is unclear. Germline-derived CDR1 and CDR2 are DFQATT and SNEGSKA (reference sequence). V shed 2 bases and J shed 6 bases, with 14 bases lying between them. The CDR3 consists of 13 residues.

This clonotype occurred a few times. J is TRBJ2-7 and V is TRBV18; TRBD1 is a possible D gene (5 bases). V lost 2 bases and J lost 4, with 12 bases in between. Germline V CDR1 and CDR2: KGHSH, LQKENI. This CDR3 contains 14 residues. CDR3 region: CASSPTGSWYEQYF. The CDR3 DNA sequence: TGTGCCAGCTCACCAACAGGTAGTTGGTACGAGCAGTACTTC.

This clonotype was recorded many times. The chain recombines TRBV7-9 with TRBJ1-1; D uncertain. Deletions cut 1 base from V and 3 bases from J, with 18 bases between. Germline values: CDR1 SEHNR, CDR2 FQNEAQ (reference sequence). The CDR3 runs to 17 residues. Here the CDR3 DNA reads TGTGCCAGCAGCTTAGGGGTCCAGGCTGGCCCGGACACTGAAGCTTTCTTT. Protein: CASSLGVQAGPDTEAFF.

This chain connects TRBV13 to TRBJ2-1, with 13 bases lining up with TRBD2. J lost 6 bases, V lost 3 bases, and 11 bases had no gene match. Germline loops: CDR1 PRHDT, CDR2 FYEKMQ (reference sequence). The CDR3 runs 18 residues. The chain's CDR3 is CASSFGLAGVELINEQFF. CDR3 coding DNA: TGTGCCAGCAGCTTTGGACTAGCGGGAGTGGAACTCATCAATGAGCAGTTCTTC.

V is TRBV7-2 and J is TRBJ2-7; TRBD2 might be the D (5 bases). CDR1 and CDR2 from the germline V gene are SGHTA and FQGNSA. This CDR3 contains 14 residues. V lost 5 bases and J 2 bases, leaving 13 bases between the germline ends. CDR3 DNA sequence: TGTGCCAGCAGCCCGAGGGCACGGGCCTACGAGCAGTACTTC. Translation gives CASSPRARAYEQYF.

Ten or more counts support this clonotype. The V gene is TRBV11-1, the J gene TRBJ2-7; D is tentatively TRBD1 or TRBD2 (6 bases each). Germline V lookup: CDR1 SGHAT, CDR2 FQDESV (reference sequence). CDR3 length: 14 amino acids. V was trimmed by 6 bases and J by 4 bases, leaving 16 bases between them. The DNA of the CDR3 is TGTGCCAGCAGTCATACCGGGGGCGTATACGAGCAGTACTTC. Translated, it gives CASSHTGGVYEQYF.

At least ten counts were recorded for this clonotype. The genes are TRBV28 and TRBJ2-7, with 11 bases matching TRBD2. Trimming removed 3 bases from V and 0 bases from J; junction bases left unmatched: 4. This CDR3 comprises 16 residues. Per germline, CDR1 MDHEN and CDR2 SYDVKM. For the CDR3, the DNA is TGTGCCAGCAGTTTCCGTAGCGGGAGGGCCTCCTACGAGCAGTACTTC. Translated, it gives CASSFRSGRASYEQYF.

This clonotype was counted between two and nine times. The genes are TRBV20-1 and TRBJ2-3, with TRBD2 identical over 12 bases. Looked up from germline, CDR1 is DFQATT and CDR2 is SNEGSKA (reference sequence). This CDR3 comprises 17 residues. With V trimmed by 4 bases and J by 2 bases, 10 bases remained unmatched. The CDR3 spells CSAMKGLAGGYTDTQYF. The CDR3 nucleotides are TGCAGTGCTATGAAAGGTCTAGCGGGAGGGTACACAGATACGCAGTATTTT.

V gene TRBV13 combines with J gene TRBJ2-1; D remains unclear. Germline V gene lookup returns CDR1 PRHDT and CDR2 FYEKMQ (reference sequence). The CDR3 spans 15 residues. Deletions cut 1 base from V and 6 bases from J, with 13 bases between. The CDR3 region is CASSLVVESGNEQFF. In DNA, the CDR3 is TGTGCCAGCAGCTTAGTAGTGGAGTCGGGCAATGAGCAGTTCTTC.

This clonotype was seen ten or more times. This may arise from a read error, as a much more abundant clone is one base away. V is TRBV27 and J is TRBJ2-1; D gene unclear. This CDR3 region has 13 residues. Germline CDR1 MNHEY, CDR2 SMNVEV (reference sequence). V was shortened by 3 bases and J by 0 bases, with 3 bases between the two germline ends. The CDR3 DNA follows: TGTGCCAGCAGTTTTATCTCCTACAATGAGCAGTTCTTC. Protein: CASSFISYNEQFF.

About this clonotype: With a much larger clone just one base away, this may be a read error. The chain joins TRBV7-9 to TRBJ2-1; 9 bases match TRBD2. The J call may be incorrect, as the DNA end agrees better with TRBJ2-7. Germline values: CDR1 SEHNR, CDR2 FQNEAQ (reference sequence). This CDR3 is 17 amino acids long. CDR3 residues: CASSLTRLAETYNEQYF. CDR3 nucleotides: TGTGCCAGCAGCCTGACTCGACTAGCGGAGACCTACAATGAGCAGTACTTC.

The sample holds many counts of this clonotype. The V and J genes are TRBV30 and TRBJ2-3; D perhaps matches TRBD1 (6 bases). Looked up from germline, CDR1 is GTSNPN and CDR2 is SVGIG (reference sequence). Trimming removed 2 bases at V and 4 bases at J, with 16 bases between. The CDR3 is 15 residues long. The CDR3 protein is CAWSSGTLVADTQYF. The CDR3 DNA reads as TGTGCCTGGAGTTCCGGGACATTGGTTGCAGATACGCAGTATTTT.

This clonotype was recorded many times. This rearrangement joins TRBV20-1 to TRBJ2-3; D remains ambiguous. The CDR3 contains 13 residues. Germline CDR1 DFQATT, CDR2 SNEGSKA (reference sequence). V was cut by 2 bases and J by 1 base, with 7 bases left in between. CDR3 in amino acids: CSARHGGTDTQYF. The DNA of the CDR3 is TGCAGTGCTAGACATGGGGGCACAGATACGCAGTATTTT.

This clonotype occurred many times. This chain joins TRBV6-2 or TRBV6-3 and TRBJ2-2, with D tentatively TRBD2 (5 bases). In germline, CDR1 is MNHEY, CDR2 SVGEGT. V was clipped by 7 bases and J by 5 bases, with 14 bases between them. This CDR3 is 14 amino acids long. The CDR3 is CASKPRRGTGELFF. The CDR3 DNA sequence: TGTGCCAGCAAACCGAGACGGGGAACCGGGGAGCTGTTTTTT.

This clonotype has just a few counts. V gene TRBV20-1 combines with J gene TRBJ1-1; D is unresolved. Germline V gene lookup returns CDR1 DFQATT and CDR2 SNEGSKA (reference sequence). There are 15 residues in the CDR3. Trimming stripped 6 bases from V and 0 bases from J, with 17 bases between. The CDR3 DNA reads as TGCAGTGCGCAGACTTCTCGACGGGTGAACACTGAAGCTTTCTTT. Residues: CSAQTSRRVNTEAFF.

The sample holds many counts of this clonotype. The rearrangement uses TRBV30 and TRBJ2-3; D gene unclear. The CDR3 has 14 amino acids. Trimming removed 0 bases at V and 5 bases at J, with 12 bases between. CDR1 is GTSNPN, CDR2 SVGIG, per germline (reference sequence). The CDR3 region is CAWSVSIRGDTQYF. In DNA form, the CDR3 reads TGTGCCTGGAGTGTATCAATTCGAGGAGATACGCAGTATTTT.

This clonotype was detected ten times or more. V usage is TRBV28 and J usage is TRBJ2-1; 12 nucleotides align to TRBD2. Germline CDR1 MDHEN, CDR2 SYDVKM. The CDR3 is made up of 13 amino acids. The J segment lost 15 bases and the V segment lost 3 bases, leaving 6 bases of the junction unmatched. The DNA of the CDR3 is TGTGCCAGCAGTTTTTCCGGACTAGCGGGAAGGTTCTTC. Translated, it gives CASSFSGLAGRFF.

This clonotype was seen at least ten times. The rearrangement joins TRBV10-3 to TRBJ1-2; D uncertain. The germline V gene encodes CDR1 ENHRY and CDR2 SYGVKD. The CDR3 is 13 residues long. Trimming stripped 4 bases from V and 4 bases from J, with 10 bases between. The CDR3 reads CAISVGEGYGYTF. In nucleotides, the CDR3 is TGTGCCATCAGTGTTGGGGAAGGCTATGGCTACACCTTC.

The chain carries TRBV5-1 and TRBJ2-7; 10 bases fit TRBD2. CDR3 length equals 19 residues. Trimming removed 2 bases from V and 0 bases from J; junction bases left unmatched: 14. Germline-derived CDR1 and CDR2 are SGHRS and YFSETQ. The CDR3, as DNA: TGCGCCAGCAGCTTCTATAGTCCGGGACTAGCGAGTAGCTCCTACGAGCAGTACTTC. Translated, it gives CASSFYSPGLASSSYEQYF.

There are many counts of this clonotype. The V and J genes are TRBV27 and TRBJ2-1; 10 nucleotides line up with TRBD2. The CDR3 consists of 15 residues. CDR1 and CDR2 from the germline V gene are MNHEY and SMNVEV (reference sequence). J gave up 8 bases and V 6 bases, and 10 bases lay outside the gene matches. DNA for the CDR3: TGTGCCAGCAGACATCTAGCGGGAGTCGTAGATGAGCAGTTCTTC. This gives the protein CASRHLAGVVDEQFF.

V and J are TRBV19 and TRBJ2-1, with 10 bases lining up with TRBD2. The germline V gene has CDR1 LNHDA and CDR2 SQIVND (reference sequence). With V trimmed by 3 bases and J by 5 bases, 4 bases remained unmatched. The CDR3 consists of 15 residues. This chain's CDR3 is CASSIVLAGNNEQFF. The CDR3 DNA sequence: TGTGCCAGTAGTATTGTACTAGCGGGGAACAATGAGCAGTTCTTC.

This clonotype was observed many times. The chain uses TRBV20-1 and TRBJ2-7; 7 bases are shared with TRBD2. Trimming took 0 bases from V and 5 from J; bases not matched to a gene: 13. This CDR3 is built from 16 residues. The germline CDR1 and CDR2 sequences are DFQATT and SNEGSKA (reference sequence). This chain's CDR3 is CSARDPRGAGIDEQYF. The CDR3 DNA sequence: TGCAGTGCTAGAGACCCCCGGGGAGCGGGAATCGACGAGCAGTACTTC.

This clonotype was observed a few times. The chain is built from TRBV19 and TRBJ1-1; a possible D gene is TRBD1 (6 bases). The CDR3 loop spans 13 amino acids. CDR1 and CDR2 from the germline V gene are LNHDA and SQIVND (reference sequence). Trimming took off 10 bases at V and 4 bases at J, with 16 bases between the two ends. CDR3 nucleotides: TGTGCCACCTCCCCGGGCAGGGGCACTGAAGCTTTCTTT. Protein product: CATSPGRGTEAFF.

The sample holds many counts of this clonotype. The chain links TRBV6-5 to TRBJ1-2, with D perhaps matching TRBD1 (5 bases). Trimming left V 1 base short and J 5 bases short, with 14 bases between. The CDR3 runs to 15 residues. CDR1 and CDR2 (germline): MNHEY, SVGAGI. This chain's CDR3 is CASSYLVQGPYGYTF. The CDR3 coding sequence is TGTGCCAGCAGTTACTTGGTCCAGGGACCATATGGCTACACCTTC.

This clonotype has only a few counts. This chain connects TRBV5-1 to TRBJ2-5; D may be TRBD1 (7 bases). The CDR3 length is 13 residues. Deletions cut 5 bases from V and 5 bases from J, with 13 bases between. CDR1 is SGHRS and CDR2 is YFSETQ in the germline V gene. This CDR3 reads CASRGRGDETQYF. CDR3 bases: TGCGCCAGCAGAGGCAGGGGGGATGAGACCCAGTACTTC.

This clonotype appeared many times. This sequence joins TRBV30 and TRBJ2-1; 7 bases match TRBD2. J lost 9 bases, V lost 0 bases, and 8 bases had no gene match. Germline V gene data show CDR1 as GTSNPN and CDR2 as SVGIG (reference sequence). CDR3 length: 14 amino acids. The CDR3 DNA follows: TGTGCCTGGAGTGTCAAAGCGGGAACGCGTGAGCAGTTCTTC. This translates into CAWSVKAGTREQFF.

V is TRBV19 and J is TRBJ1-5; 7 positions agree with TRBD1. Germline lookup yields CDR1 LNHDA and CDR2 SQIVND (reference sequence). The length of the CDR3 is 20 residues. V lost 5 bases and J lost 3; bases outside the gene matches: 22. CDR3 in DNA: TGTGCCAGTAGTCTACCTAAGACAGGGAGCGTGCGGTCGTACAATCAGCCCCAGCATTTT. Translating gives CASSLPKTGSVRSYNQPQHF.

This clonotype was observed many times. The gene calls are TRBV20-1 and TRBJ1-1, with TRBD1 as a possible D gene (5 bases). Trimming stripped 3 bases from V and 3 bases from J, with 14 bases between. This CDR3 has 14 residues. Germline lookup yields CDR1 DFQATT and CDR2 SNEGSKA (reference sequence). CDR3 protein: CSARGRGWDTEAFF. CDR3 sequence (DNA): TGCAGTGCTAGGGGCCGGGGGTGGGACACTGAAGCTTTCTTT.